Listed below are T cell receptor beta chains from one sample, sequenced in a study of beta chain features in type 1 diabetes. Clones were sequenced by immunoSEQ multiplex PCR, and TCRdb holds only the in-frame ones, with some missing. Of around 710,000 clones in the sample, around an eighth were seen once. Sequencing was done on a sample of naive CD4+ T cells from blood. The receptors derive from a man under 40 with type 1 diabetes. Both conserved end residues are part of each CDR3. The order of the fields is J gene, D gene, V gene, clone size, CDR3 DNA, CDR3 protein. A D gene is named only where the DNA matches it firmly. Size is stated for part of the rows, as once, few or many counts, or as a class when the clone is expanded.

J gene: TRBJ1-2
D gene: .
V gene: TRBV11-2
clone size: few
CDR3 DNA: TGTGCCAGCAGCTCCCAGGGCGCGGAAGGCTACACCTTC
CDR3 protein: CASSSQGAEGYTF

J gene: TRBJ1-3
D gene: .
V gene: TRBV19
clone size: few
CDR3 DNA: TGTGCCAGTAGCACCGGGCCCAAGGCCGGAAACACCATATATTTT
CDR3 protein: CASSTGPKAGNTIYF

J gene: TRBJ2-1
D gene: .
V gene: TRBV4-3
clone size: .
CDR3 DNA: TGCGCCAGCAGCCAAGACAACGGGGTTAGCTCCTACAATGAGCAGTTCTTC
CDR3 protein: CASSQDNGVSSYNEQFF

J gene: TRBJ2-3
D gene: TRBD1
V gene: TRBV6-5
clone size: .
CDR3 DNA: TGTGCCAGCAGGGAACAGGGGTTCACAGATACGCAGTATTTT
CDR3 protein: CASREQGFTDTQYF

J gene: TRBJ2-7
D gene: .
V gene: TRBV6-5
clone size: few
CDR3 DNA: TGTGCCAGCAGTTATACGGACTACGAGCAGTACTTC
CDR3 protein: CASSYTDYEQYF

J gene: TRBJ2-4
D gene: TRBD2
V gene: TRBV2
clone size: .
CDR3 DNA: TGTGCCAGCAGTGCTGAGGGGAGGGTGTACAAAAACATTCAGTACTTC
CDR3 protein: CASSAEGRVYKNIQYF

J gene: TRBJ1-1
D gene: .
V gene: TRBV29-1
clone size: .
CDR3 DNA: TGCAGCGTGGCTGGAAACAGGTCCCCTGAAGCTTTCTTT
CDR3 protein: CSVAGNRSPEAFF

J gene: TRBJ1-6
D gene: TRBD1
V gene: TRBV19
clone size: few
CDR3 DNA: TGTGCCAGTAGTACCGGACAGGGCACAGGTTCACCCCTCCACTTT
CDR3 protein: CASSTGQGTGSPLHF

J gene: TRBJ2-5
D gene: .
V gene: TRBV6-1
clone size: .
CDR3 DNA: TGTGCCAGCTGCCGGAGTGGGACCGGGGAGACCCAGTACTTC
CDR3 protein: CASCRSGTGETQYF

J gene: TRBJ1-5
D gene: TRBD1
V gene: TRBV9
clone size: few
CDR3 DNA: TGTGCCAGCAGCGTAGGAGGGGCAGGGGGCGAACAGCCCCAGCATTTT
CDR3 protein: CASSVGGAGGEQPQHF

J gene: TRBJ2-3
D gene: TRBD2
V gene: TRBV30
clone size: .
CDR3 DNA: TGTGCCTTTGGGACTAGCGGAGATACGCAGTATTTT
CDR3 protein: CAFGTSGDTQYF

J gene: TRBJ1-2
D gene: .
V gene: TRBV28
clone size: .
CDR3 DNA: TGTGCCAGCAGTTGGGCAGTCTATGGCTACACCTTC
CDR3 protein: CASSWAVYGYTF

J gene: TRBJ2-5
D gene: TRBD2
V gene: TRBV5-1
clone size: .
CDR3 DNA: TGCGCCAGCAGCTCTCCGGGACTAGCGGGAGAGTACCAAGAGACCCAGTACTTC
CDR3 protein: CASSSPGLAGEYQETQYF

J gene: TRBJ1-6
D gene: TRBD1
V gene: TRBV19
clone size: few
CDR3 DNA: TGTGCCAGTAGCGATCGAGGGGGCAATTCACCCCTCCACTTT
CDR3 protein: CASSDRGGNSPLHF

J gene: TRBJ1-2
D gene: .
V gene: TRBV30
clone size: few
CDR3 DNA: TGTGCCTGGAGTGTACAAGGCAGAAACTATGGCTACACCTTC
CDR3 protein: CAWSVQGRNYGYTF

J gene: TRBJ2-7
D gene: TRBD1
V gene: TRBV5-1
clone size: .
CDR3 DNA: TGCGCCAGCAGCTTGGAGGGGGCAAGCTACGAGCAGTACTTC
CDR3 protein: CASSLEGASYEQYF

J gene: TRBJ2-5
D gene: .
V gene: TRBV7-9
clone size: few
CDR3 DNA: TGTGCCAGCAGCGTATCACAGGTCCAAGAGACCCAGTACTTC
CDR3 protein: CASSVSQVQETQYF

J gene: TRBJ1-5
D gene: TRBD1
V gene: TRBV27
clone size: few
CDR3 DNA: TGTGCCAGCAGTACGACAGGGGAATATAGCAATCAGCCCCAGCATTTT
CDR3 protein: CASSTTGEYSNQPQHF

J gene: TRBJ2-5
D gene: TRBD1
V gene: TRBV7-2
clone size: .
CDR3 DNA: TGTGCCAGCAGCTTAGGCAGGGGGCGCGAGACCCAGTACTTC
CDR3 protein: CASSLGRGRETQYF

J gene: TRBJ2-1
D gene: TRBD2
V gene: TRBV27
clone size: .
CDR3 DNA: TGTGCCAGCAGTTTACTCTCGGCTAGCGGAAACAATGAGCAGTTCTTC
CDR3 protein: CASSLLSASGNNEQFF

J gene: TRBJ2-5
D gene: .
V gene: TRBV30
clone size: few
CDR3 DNA: TGTGCCTGGACAACACGTGAGACCCAGTACTTC
CDR3 protein: CAWTTRETQYF

J gene: TRBJ2-7
D gene: .
V gene: TRBV9
clone size: .
CDR3 DNA: TGTGCCAGCAGCGTGGGGCCCTCCGGGACGCCAGGGGACGAGCAGTACTTC
CDR3 protein: CASSVGPSGTPGDEQYF

J gene: TRBJ2-7
D gene: .
V gene: TRBV30
clone size: .
CDR3 DNA: TGTGCTGGGGATCGGGTAAGGTTCGGGCAGTACTTC
CDR3 protein: CAGDRVRFGQYF

J gene: TRBJ2-3
D gene: .
V gene: TRBV9
clone size: few
CDR3 DNA: TGTGCCAGCAGCGTAGGCGGGGTCAGCACAGATACGCAGTATTTT
CDR3 protein: CASSVGGVSTDTQYF

J gene: TRBJ2-7
D gene: TRBD1
V gene: TRBV29-1
clone size: .
CDR3 DNA: TGCAGCGGGGGGGACAGGGAGGTGCAGTACTTC
CDR3 protein: CSGGDREVQYF

J gene: TRBJ2-2
D gene: .
V gene: TRBV27
clone size: few
CDR3 DNA: TGTGCCAGCAGTTTAAAGCGGACAGACACCGGGGAGCTGTTTTTT
CDR3 protein: CASSLKRTDTGELFF

J gene: TRBJ2-5
D gene: .
V gene: TRBV2
clone size: .
CDR3 DNA: TGTGCCAGCAGTGGGAGAGTAGGGTCTGTTACGGAGACCCAGTACTTC
CDR3 protein: CASSGRVGSVTETQYF

J gene: TRBJ2-2
D gene: .
V gene: TRBV7-2
clone size: .
CDR3 DNA: TGTGCCAGCAGCAAGCGGTCGCGCACCGGGGAGCTGTTTTTT
CDR3 protein: CASSKRSRTGELFF

J gene: TRBJ2-6
D gene: TRBD1
V gene: TRBV5-1
clone size: few
CDR3 DNA: TGCGCCAGCAGCACACCCTCCTCCGGACAGGGGTCTGGGGCCAACGTCCTGACTTTC
CDR3 protein: CASSTPSSGQGSGANVLTF

J gene: TRBJ2-7
D gene: TRBD1
V gene: TRBV5-1
clone size: .
CDR3 DNA: TGCGCCAGCAGCTTGGGCCCACCGGGACAGGGGGCTAGCGAGCAGTACTTC
CDR3 protein: CASSLGPPGQGASEQYF

J gene: TRBJ2-1
D gene: TRBD2
V gene: TRBV14
clone size: many
CDR3 DNA: TGTGCCAGCAGCCAGCCGGGGACTACCCGTAATGAGCAGTTCTTC
CDR3 protein: CASSQPGTTRNEQFF

J gene: TRBJ1-6
D gene: .
V gene: TRBV28
clone size: .
CDR3 DNA: TGTGCCAGCACTGCTATGACAGATTATCATTCACCCCTCCACTTT
CDR3 protein: CASTAMTDYHSPLHF

J gene: TRBJ1-6
D gene: TRBD1
V gene: TRBV2
clone size: few
CDR3 DNA: TGTGCCAGTTCCCCTCCCTTGAGTGGACAGGGTAATTCACCCCTCCACTTT
CDR3 protein: CASSPPLSGQGNSPLHF

J gene: TRBJ1-2
D gene: .
V gene: TRBV6-5
clone size: .
CDR3 DNA: TGTGCCAGCAGTTACAGGGGAAGCAACTATGGCTACACCTTC
CDR3 protein: CASSYRGSNYGYTF

J gene: TRBJ2-1
D gene: TRBD2
V gene: TRBV19
clone size: .
CDR3 DNA: TGTGCCAGTAGTATTCAGCAGGGGGGTGGGACTAGCCACGAGCAGTTCTTC
CDR3 protein: CASSIQQGGGTSHEQFF

J gene: TRBJ1-2
D gene: TRBD1
V gene: TRBV29-1
clone size: .
CDR3 DNA: TGCAGCGTCGGAACCGGGACAGGGGACTATGGCTACACCTTC
CDR3 protein: CSVGTGTGDYGYTF

J gene: TRBJ2-3
D gene: .
V gene: TRBV11-3
clone size: .
CDR3 DNA: TGTGCCAGCAGCCCCGCGGGCCGCACAGATACGCAGTATTTT
CDR3 protein: CASSPAGRTDTQYF

J gene: TRBJ2-3
D gene: .
V gene: TRBV4-3
clone size: few
CDR3 DNA: TGCGCCAGCAGCCAAGATCTAGGCCAGGGAACCACAGATACGCAGTATTTT
CDR3 protein: CASSQDLGQGTTDTQYF

J gene: TRBJ1-1
D gene: .
V gene: TRBV13
clone size: few
CDR3 DNA: TGTGCCAGCAGCGGAAAGGACAAGAACACTGAAGCTTTCTTT
CDR3 protein: CASSGKDKNTEAFF

J gene: TRBJ1-1
D gene: .
V gene: TRBV29-1
clone size: .
CDR3 DNA: TGCAGCGTTGATTTGATGCAGTCTGGGCACACTGAAGCTTTCTTT
CDR3 protein: CSVDLMQSGHTEAFF

J gene: TRBJ2-1
D gene: TRBD2
V gene: TRBV7-9
clone size: few
CDR3 DNA: TGTGCCAGTGGAGAGCGGGGCGTCTACAATGAGCAGTTCTTC
CDR3 protein: CASGERGVYNEQFF

J gene: TRBJ2-5
D gene: TRBD2
V gene: TRBV7-2
clone size: once
CDR3 DNA: TGTGCCAGCAGCCTACGAGGACTAGCGGAAGAGACCCAGTACTTC
CDR3 protein: CASSLRGLAEETQYF

J gene: TRBJ2-1
D gene: .
V gene: TRBV10-3
clone size: few
CDR3 DNA: TGTGCCATCAACCCAGGGTCCTACAATGAGCAGTTCTTC
CDR3 protein: CAINPGSYNEQFF

J gene: TRBJ2-1
D gene: .
V gene: TRBV5-6
clone size: .
CDR3 DNA: TGTGCCAGCAGCTTATTCAATGAGCAGTTCTTC
CDR3 protein: CASSLFNEQFF

J gene: TRBJ1-5
D gene: TRBD1
V gene: TRBV28
clone size: .
CDR3 DNA: TGTGCCAGCAGTTTACCCGGGACAGGGGCCCTGGGGAGCAATCAGCCCCAGCATTTT
CDR3 protein: CASSLPGTGALGSNQPQHF

J gene: TRBJ2-3
D gene: .
V gene: TRBV29-1
clone size: few
CDR3 DNA: TGCAGCGTTGGGCGGGTCGGAGATACGCAGTATTTT
CDR3 protein: CSVGRVGDTQYF

J gene: TRBJ2-5
D gene: TRBD2
V gene: TRBV6-5
clone size: .
CDR3 DNA: TGTGCCAGCACCCGTATAGCGGGGGGGCCGGGGACCCAGTACTTC
CDR3 protein: CASTRIAGGPGTQYF

J gene: TRBJ2-1
D gene: TRBD2
V gene: TRBV7-7
clone size: few
CDR3 DNA: TGTGCTAGCAGCCCGGCGGCTAGCGGGGGGTGGAATGAGCAGTTCTTC
CDR3 protein: CASSPAASGGWNEQFF